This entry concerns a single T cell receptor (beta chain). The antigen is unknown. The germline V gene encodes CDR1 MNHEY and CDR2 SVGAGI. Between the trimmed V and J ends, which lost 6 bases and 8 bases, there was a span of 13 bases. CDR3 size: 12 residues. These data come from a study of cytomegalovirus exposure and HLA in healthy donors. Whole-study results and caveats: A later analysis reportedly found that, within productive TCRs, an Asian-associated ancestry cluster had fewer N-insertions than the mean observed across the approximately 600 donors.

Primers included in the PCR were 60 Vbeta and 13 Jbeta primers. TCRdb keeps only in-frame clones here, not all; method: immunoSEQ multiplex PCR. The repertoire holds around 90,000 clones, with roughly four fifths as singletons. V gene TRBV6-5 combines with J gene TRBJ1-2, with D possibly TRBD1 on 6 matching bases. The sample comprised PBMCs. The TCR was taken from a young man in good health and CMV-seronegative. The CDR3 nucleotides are TGTGCCAGCAGCCTCGCTGGGGGCGGCTACACCTTC. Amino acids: CASSLAGGGYTF.